This T cell receptor beta chain was captured in a study of CD8 T cell repertoires and HIV-1 epitope variants. Study as a whole: Controls included no peptide, Ebola AY9 epitope, and a CMV, EBV, flu pool. Whole-study findings and limits: Some ten antigen-specific TCR beta clonotypes were found; roughly 6 seemed cross-reactive to variants.

In regard to this clone: The target antigen is unknown.

V lost 1 base to trimming and J lost 5 bases; unmatched junction nucleotides: 7. The CDR3 runs to 15 residues. Germline V CDR1 and CDR2: SGHAT, FQNNGV. Using immunoSEQ multiplex PCR, the repertoire was profiled, and TCRdb retains in-frame clones only, with some absent. The table shows about 3,500 clones, with 55% to 75% occurring only once. The receptor was derived from a male donor with HIV. The chain joins TRBV11-2 to TRBJ2-7; 8 nucleotides agree with TRBD1. The sample comprised cultured CD8+ T cells derived from PBMCs. The CDR3 protein is CASSLGDRPRDEQYF. The DNA of the CDR3 is TGTGCCAGCAGCTTAGGGGACAGGCCTAGGGACGAGCAGTACTTC. Full variable domain (outside the CDR3, taken from reference TRBV11-2 and TRBJ2-7): EAGVAQSPRYKIIEKRQSVAFWCNPISGHATLYWYQQILGQGPKLLIQFQNNGVVDDSQLPKDRFSAERLKGVDSTLKIQPAKLEDSAVYLCASSLGDRPRDEQYFGPGTRLTVT.